Following are 16 T cell receptor beta chains from one sample sequenced in a study of low-dose radiotherapy and immunotherapy resistance in tumors. The time point was: before trial treatment. TRAV- and TRBV-specific primers were used for first-strand cDNA, which covered alpha and beta chains. Over approximately 20 PCR cycles, TCRs were amplified from a constant-region primer and V-primer adapter. Using its own MiXCR run on the reads, TCRdb lists one record per CDR3 protein. The sample has about 82,000 distinct CDR3 sequences, 15% to 20% seen once. The material sequenced was PBMCs, taken before treatment. Source of these receptors: a male donor with prostate cancer.

This clonotype was found many times. This chain connects TRBV5-1 to TRBJ2-5; D not certain. V lost 4 bases and J 0 bases, leaving 7 bases between the germline ends. CDR1 is SGHRS, CDR2 YFSETQ, per germline. The CDR3 spans 13 residues. The CDR3, as DNA: TGCGCCAGCAGCCTGGGGAACCAAGAGACCCAGTACTTC. Encoded protein: CASSLGNQETQYF.

The sample holds many counts of this clonotype. The rearrangement uses TRBV6-2 or TRBV6-3 and TRBJ2-7, with 11 bases fitting TRBD2. CDR1 is MNHEY, CDR2 SVGEGT, per germline. Trimming at V came to 0 bases and at J to 3 bases, leaving 10 bases not matched to a gene. CDR3 length: 18 residues. The CDR3 loop is CASSYSTTSGSSNYEQYF. CDR3 nucleotides: TGTGCCAGCAGTTACTCGACTACTAGCGGGAGTTCGAACTACGAGCAGTACTTC.

This clonotype was detected many times. The chain is built from TRBV12-3 or TRBV12-4 and TRBJ1-3; the match to TRBD1 covers 12 bases. CDR3 size: 15 residues. V shed 5 bases and J 7 bases; nucleotides not matched to a gene: 6. This chain's CDR3 is CASSHGTGGKNTIYF. The CDR3 DNA reads TGTGCCAGCAGTCATGGGACAGGGGGCAAGAACACCATATATTTT.

This clonotype occurred many times. This chain connects TRBV27 to TRBJ2-2; 12 bases match TRBD2. CDR3 length: 15 residues. The germline V gene has CDR1 MNHEY and CDR2 SMNVEV (reference sequence). Trimming took 3 bases from V and 5 from J; bases not matched to a gene: 1. The CDR3 sequence: CASSFGTSGTGELFF. The CDR3 DNA reads TGTGCCAGCAGTTTCGGGACTAGCGGGACCGGGGAGCTGTTTTTT.

The chain links TRBV18 to TRBJ2-5; 10 nucleotides match TRBD1. The J call may be in error: the DNA end matches TRBJ2-1 better. This CDR3 comprises 17 residues. Germline V CDR1 and CDR2: KGHSH, LQKENI. Here the CDR3 reads CASSPRVTGGAGVEQFF. The CDR3 bases are TGTGCCAGCTCACCACGCGTGACAGGGGGCGCAGGGGTTGAGCAGTTCTTC.

This clonotype was recorded at least ten times. This chain links TRBV11-2 with TRBJ2-7, with D perhaps TRBD1 (5 bases). The CDR3 covers 14 residues. Germline loops: CDR1 SGHAT, CDR2 FQNNGV. Trimming shortened V by 5 bases and J by 3 bases, and 14 bases separated the two germline ends. The chain's CDR3 is CASSPTLRGYEQYF. CDR3 nucleotide sequence: TGTGCCAGCAGCCCCACTCTTAGGGGCTACGAGCAGTACTTC.

This clonotype was seen ten or more times. This chain connects TRBV6-4 to TRBJ2-7, with D maybe TRBD2 (5 bases). CDR1 and CDR2 (germline): MRHNA, SNTAGT. The CDR3 length is 20 residues. V was shortened by 0 bases and J by 0 bases, with 24 bases between the two germline ends. CDR3 nucleotide sequence: TGTGCCAGCAGTGACTCCCGAGTCCCGCTTCGGGCGGGCAGCTCCTACGAGCAGTACTTC. This codes for CASSDSRVPLRAGSSYEQYF.

Concerning this clonotype: This sequence is one base from a far larger clone and is likely a read error. This chain connects TRBV28 to TRBJ2-7, with 9 bases matching TRBD1. V shed 6 bases and J 7 bases; nucleotides not matched to a gene: 7. This CDR3 contains 13 residues. CDR1 is MDHEN, CDR2 SYDVKM, per germline. The CDR3 protein is CASRWTGANEQYF. CDR3 nucleotide sequence: TGTGCCAGCAGGTGGACAGGGGCCAATGAGCAGTACTTC.

This clonotype was observed a few times. At one end, the junction sequence differs from germline, possibly due to a read error. This chain joins TRBV7-6 and TRBJ2-2; D possibly corresponds to TRBD2 (5 bases). The CDR3 is 15 amino acids. Germline V gene sequence: CDR1 SGHVS, CDR2 FNYEAQ. CDR3 coding DNA: TGTGCTAGCAGCTTAGCAGCGGCTAACACCGGGGAGCTGTTTTTT. As protein: CASSLAAANTGELFF.

The table lists this clonotype with many counts. V and J are TRBV21-1 and TRBJ2-1; whether TRBD1, the table's D call, matches the DNA was not checked. TRBV21-1 is reported as a pseudogene. CDR3 length: 15 amino acids. The CDR3 loop is CASSKGTPKGNEQFF. The CDR3 DNA sequence: TGTGCCAGCAGCAAAGGGACGCCCAAAGGGAATGAGCAGTTCTTC.

This clonotype occurred many times. This rearrangement joins TRBV28 to TRBJ2-3; possibly TRBD2 for D (6 bases). Germline V CDR1 and CDR2: MDHEN, SYDVKM. There are 18 residues in the CDR3. V was shortened by 3 bases and J by 0 bases, with 19 bases between the two germline ends. In DNA form, the CDR3 reads TGTGCCAGCAGTTTTTCATGGGAGGCACTCGTTAGCACAGATACGCAGTATTTT. This gives the protein CASSFSWEALVSTDTQYF.

This clonotype was counted at least ten times. V usage is TRBV3-1 and J usage is TRBJ2-6; D remains unclear. V was clipped by 8 bases and J by 0 bases, with 8 bases between them. Germline V CDR1 and CDR2: LGHDT, YNNKEL (reference sequence). This CDR3 spans 14 amino acids. The CDR3 DNA reads as TGTGCCAGCCTTTCGAGCTCTGGGGCCAACGTCCTGACTTTC. Its translation is CASLSSSGANVLTF.

In its sample, this clonotype was seen many times. The V call is TRBV7-8, the J call TRBJ2-1; 9 bases agree with TRBD2. The V gene end was trimmed by 1 base and the J gene end by 7 bases; junction bases not matched to a gene: 5. Germline CDR1 reads SGHVS; CDR2 reads FQNEAQ. The CDR3 runs 15 residues. The CDR3 DNA is TGTGCCAGCAGCTTAGTTCTAGCGGGGAAGAATGAGCAGTTCTTC. It encodes CASSLVLAGKNEQFF.

This clonotype was recorded at least ten times. The J gene is TRBJ2-1, the V gene TRBV12-3 or TRBV12-4, with TRBD2 matching over 10 bases. With V trimmed by 5 bases and J by 10 bases, 2 bases remained unmatched. The CDR3 covers 12 residues. This CDR3 reads CASSRTSGEQFF. CDR3 DNA: TGTGCCAGCAGTCGGACTAGCGGCGAGCAGTTCTTC.

This clonotype was seen ten or more times. The V and J genes are TRBV29-1 and TRBJ1-1; the match to TRBD1 covers 11 bases. The germline gives CDR1 SQVTM, CDR2 ANQGSEA. The CDR3 length is 13 residues. Trimming took 5 bases from V and 3 from J; bases not matched to a gene: 2. The CDR3 here is CSVTGQGDTEAFF. The CDR3, as DNA: TGCAGCGTTACGGGACAGGGGGACACTGAAGCTTTCTTT.

This clonotype came up many times. This chain joins TRBV29-1 and TRBJ2-1, with D tentatively TRBD2 (5 bases). The germline V and J ends were trimmed by 7 bases and 5 bases, with 12 bases remaining between them. CDR1 is SQVTM and CDR2 is ANQGSEA in the germline V gene. The length of the CDR3 is 12 residues. CDR3 residues: CSEGLSNNEQFF. CDR3 DNA sequence: TGCAGCGAAGGACTGAGCAACAATGAGCAGTTCTTC.